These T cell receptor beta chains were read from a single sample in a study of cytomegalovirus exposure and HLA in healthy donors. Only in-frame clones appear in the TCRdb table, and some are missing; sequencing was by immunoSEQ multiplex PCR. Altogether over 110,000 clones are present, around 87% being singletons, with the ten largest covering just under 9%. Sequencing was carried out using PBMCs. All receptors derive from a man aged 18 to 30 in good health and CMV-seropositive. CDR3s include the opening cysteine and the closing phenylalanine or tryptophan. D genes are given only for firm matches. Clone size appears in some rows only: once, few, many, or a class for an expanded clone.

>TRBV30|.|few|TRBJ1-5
TGTGCCTGGAGTGTAGGTTCAGGAGGACAGCCCCAGCATTTT
CAWSVGSGGQPQHF
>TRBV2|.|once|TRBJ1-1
TGTGCCAGCAGTGTTTTCGTCGAAGCTTTCTTT
CASSVFVEAFF
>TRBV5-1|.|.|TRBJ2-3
TGCGCCAGCGCCGCGGAGGTTTGGACAGATACGCAGTATTTT
CASAAEVWTDTQYF
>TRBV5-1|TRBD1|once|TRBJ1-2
TGCGCCAGCAGCAGATCCGGGACAGGGAACTATGGCTACACCTTC
CASSRSGTGNYGYTF
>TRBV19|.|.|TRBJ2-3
TGTGCCAGTAGTTCCTCGGGGGTGACAGATACGCAGTATTTT
CASSSSGVTDTQYF
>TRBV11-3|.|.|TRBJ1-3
TGTGCCAGCAGCTTAAATGGGAAGAGGGCTGGAAACACCATATATTTT
CASSLNGKRAGNTIYF
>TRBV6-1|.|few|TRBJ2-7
TGTGCCACCCAGAGAGGCACTTCCTACGAGCAGTACTTC
CATQRGTSYEQYF
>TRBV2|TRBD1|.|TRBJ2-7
TGTGCCAGCACGGGACAGGGGGCGCAGTACGAGCAGTACTTC
CASTGQGAQYEQYF
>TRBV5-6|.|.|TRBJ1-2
TGTGCCAGCAGCTCCGGACAGTATGGCTACACCTTC
CASSSGQYGYTF
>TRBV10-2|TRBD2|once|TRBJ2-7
TGCGCCAGCAGTGAGGTAGCGGGAGGAATATACGAGCAGTACTTC
CASSEVAGGIYEQYF
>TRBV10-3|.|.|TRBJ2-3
TGTGCCATCCAGGTCGGTCCTGGCACAGATACGCAGTATTTT
CAIQVGPGTDTQYF
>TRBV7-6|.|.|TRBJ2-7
TGTGCCAGCAGCTTAGGTGCTGACAGTTCCTACGAGCAGTACTTC
CASSLGADSSYEQYF
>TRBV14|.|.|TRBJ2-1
TGTGCCAGCAGCCCTCAACTTTCTAGCTCCTACAATGAGCAGTTCTTC
CASSPQLSSSYNEQFF
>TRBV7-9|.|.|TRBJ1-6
TGTGCCAGCAGCTTCGACGGGATTAATTCACCCCTCCACTTT
CASSFDGINSPLHF
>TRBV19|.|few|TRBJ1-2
TGTGCCAGTATCCGATCCTCCGGGGACTATGGCTACACCTTC
CASIRSSGDYGYTF
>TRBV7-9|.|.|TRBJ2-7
TGTGCCAGCAGCTTAGGACAGGACTACGAGCAGTACTTC
CASSLGQDYEQYF
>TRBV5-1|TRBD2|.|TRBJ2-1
TGCGCCAGCAGCCCGTCCTTTTCGGGGGGGCGTCGGGGAGAGCAGTTCTTC
CASSPSFSGGRRGEQFF
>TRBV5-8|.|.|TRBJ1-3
TGTGCCAGCAGCTTACAGGGTTCTCTCTCTGGAAACACCATATATTTT
CASSLQGSLSGNTIYF
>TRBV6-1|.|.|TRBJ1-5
TGTGCCAGCAGGTTGACAATGGGTCAGCCCCAGCATTTT
CASRLTMGQPQHF
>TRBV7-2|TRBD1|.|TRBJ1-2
TGTGCCAGCAGCCGGCCGGACAGGGGGCTGAACTATGGCTACACCTTC
CASSRPDRGLNYGYTF
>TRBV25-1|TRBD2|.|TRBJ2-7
TGTGCCAGCGGGGAAGCGGGACCGGCCTACGAGCAGTACTTC
CASGEAGPAYEQYF
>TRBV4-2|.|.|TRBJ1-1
TGTGCCAGCAGCCGCGGATTTCAGGGGAGCGGCACTGAAGCTTTCTTT
CASSRGFQGSGTEAFF